This passage covers 30 T cell receptor beta chains from one sample sequenced in a study of blood T cell repertoires in COVID-19 (TCRdb year 2020). Libraries were built with the immunoSEQ multiplex PCR assay. TCRdb stores this immuneACCESS table with in-frame sequences only. Part of the clones is absent; in the studies checked, under half of the shortfall reflects unresolved V genes, and no reason is known for the rest. The sample contains under 350,000 clones, around 85% of them found a single time. Jointly, the top ten make up about 4.2% of the sample. The sequenced sample was PBMCs or T cells enriched from blood (not recorded which). These receptors were taken from a woman in her thirties or forties with acute COVID-19.

On this clone itself: Germline is not matched at one junction end, which may reflect a read error. V usage is TRBV28 and J usage is TRBJ1-3, with 8 bases fitting TRBD1. Germline lookup yields CDR1 MDHEN and CDR2 SYDVKM. The CDR3 is made up of 16 amino acids. The CDR3: CASSQGALVPGNTIYF. The CDR3 DNA reads as TGTGCCAGCAGTCAGGGGGCTTTAGTTCCTGGGAACACCATATATTTT.

The V gene is TRBV10-3, the J gene TRBJ1-3; D is undetermined. This CDR3 region has 14 residues. Trimming cost V 0 bases and J 4 bases, with 7 bases left between them. The germline V gene encodes CDR1 ENHRY and CDR2 SYGVKD. The CDR3 DNA is TGTGCCATCAGTGAGTCGATAGCCGGAAACACCATATATTTT. The encoded protein is CAISESIAGNTIYF.

The chain recombines TRBV19 with TRBJ1-1; D remains unclear. V was trimmed by 6 bases and J by 1 base, leaving 12 bases between them. CDR3 length: 14 amino acids. CDR1 is LNHDA, CDR2 SQIVND, per germline (reference sequence). CDR3: CASRFPGGNTEAFF. The CDR3 DNA reads as TGTGCCAGTAGGTTCCCTGGCGGGAACACTGAAGCTTTCTTT.

The genes are TRBV19 and TRBJ1-5, with 7 bases fitting TRBD1. The CDR3 has 16 residues. Per germline, CDR1 LNHDA and CDR2 SQIVND (reference sequence). J was trimmed by 0 bases and V by 6 bases; bases with no gene match: 8. CDR3 amino acids: CASSDTGDYSNQPQHF. The CDR3 bases are TGTGCCAGTAGCGATACAGGGGATTATAGCAATCAGCCCCAGCATTTT.

This clone has a handful of counts. The chain has TRBV9 and TRBJ1-1, with D possibly being TRBD1 (5 bases). The V gene's germline CDR1 is SGDLS and CDR2 YYNGEE. Between the trimmed V and J ends, which lost 3 bases and 2 bases, there was a span of 17 bases. This CDR3 is built from 16 residues. In nucleotides, the CDR3 is TGTGCCAGCAGCGCATCCGGGGGTTTTGGAAACACTGAAGCTTTCTTT. This translates into CASSASGGFGNTEAFF.

V and J are TRBV6-6 and TRBJ1-5; tentative D call: TRBD1 (5 bases). Deletions cut 6 bases from V and 4 bases from J, with 13 bases between. The CDR3 extends over 14 amino acids. Germline V gene sequence: CDR1 MNHNY, CDR2 SVGAGI (reference sequence). CDR3: CASRGRVGNQPQHF. As DNA, the CDR3 is TGTGCCAGCAGGGGCAGGGTTGGGAATCAGCCCCAGCATTTT.

The chain combines TRBV19 with TRBJ1-2, with a tentative D call TRBD1 (5 bases). V was pared by 1 base and J by 2 bases, with 8 bases between. CDR1 is LNHDA, CDR2 SQIVND, per germline (reference sequence). This CDR3 has 14 residues. CDR3 bases: TGTGCCAGTAGTATAGGCAGGGTGAACTATGGCTACACCTTC. It encodes CASSIGRVNYGYTF.

V and J are TRBV4-3 and TRBJ1-4; D uncertain. The CDR3 runs to 13 residues. Germline V gene data show CDR1 as LGHNA and CDR2 as YSLEER. V lost 3 bases and J lost 7, with 9 bases in between. The CDR3 is CASSQAGGEKLFF. The CDR3 DNA sequence: TGCGCCAGCAGCCAGGCGGGAGGTGAAAAACTGTTTTTT.

The chain has TRBV6-2 or TRBV6-3 and TRBJ2-1, with 10 bases that match TRBD1. CDR1 MNHEY and CDR2 SVGEGT come from the germline V gene. The junction had 12 bases not matched to a gene; V was cut back by 5 bases and J by 8 bases. The CDR3 runs to 16 residues. CDR3 loop: CASSGEGQGQTDEQFF. CDR3 DNA: TGTGCCAGCAGTGGAGAGGGACAGGGGCAAACCGATGAGCAGTTCTTC.

V is TRBV2 and J is TRBJ2-6; the D is unclear. There are 16 residues in the CDR3. V was trimmed by 11 bases and J by 1 base, leaving 18 bases between them. Germline CDR1 is SNHLY and CDR2 is FYNNEI. CDR3 loop: CALLQKRVSGANVLTF. The CDR3 DNA reads as TGTGCCCTATTACAAAAACGGGTTTCTGGGGCCAACGTCCTGACTTTC.

This sequence joins TRBV5-1 and TRBJ2-7; 11 bases match TRBD2. Germline trimming cut 4 bases from V and 2 bases from J; bases unmatched to any gene: 5. The CDR3 length is 15 residues. Germline CDR1 and CDR2: SGHRS and YFSETQ. The CDR3 reads CASSTLAGGPYEQYF. CDR3 DNA sequence: TGCGCCAGCAGCACTCTAGCGGGAGGCCCCTACGAGCAGTACTTC.

The sample holds a few counts of this clone. The V and J genes are TRBV4-3 and TRBJ2-3; 9 bases map to TRBD2. CDR1 LGHNA and CDR2 YSLEER come from the germline V gene. This CDR3 region has 17 residues. The trim removed 0 bases at V and 5 bases at J, leaving 9 bases unmatched. The CDR3 coding sequence is TGCGCCAGCAGCCAAGATAGCGGCGGGGGGGTAGGAGATACGCAGTATTTT. Protein product: CASSQDSGGGVGDTQYF.

This clone was seen a few times. This chain links TRBV4-2 with TRBJ1-4; D is unclear. CDR3 length equals 16 residues. V was clipped by 0 bases and J by 6 bases, with 14 bases between them. Germline V gene lookup returns CDR1 LGHNA and CDR2 YNFKEQ. CDR3 region: CASSQEVGSSDEKLFF. Here the CDR3 DNA reads TGTGCCAGCAGCCAAGAAGTGGGCAGCAGTGATGAAAAACTGTTTTTT.

This clone was detected a few times. This chain connects TRBV6-2 or TRBV6-3 to TRBJ1-3; 9 positions match TRBD1. The CDR3 loop spans 15 amino acids. Germline trimming cut 2 bases from V and 7 bases from J; bases unmatched to any gene: 6. Germline assignment: CDR1 MNHEY and CDR2 SVGEGT. The CDR3 region is CASSYDGQGRNTIYF. CDR3 DNA: TGTGCCAGCAGTTACGACGGACAGGGGAGGAACACCATATATTTT.

With respect to this clone: Since no conserved phenylalanine or tryptophan closes the CDR3, a read error is the likely cause. The DNA is left out, because the CDR3 cannot be placed on it with certainty; the CDR3 is given as TCRdb lists it. The CDR3 sequence is CASSQQGV. This chain links TRBV7-4 with TRBJ1-1; the table's D call, TRBD1, has no DNA check behind it. The CDR3 length is 8 residues, termini included. In germline, CDR1 is SGHVT, CDR2 SQSDAQ.

This chain joins TRBV7-2 and TRBJ1-1; D is possibly TRBD1 (5 bases). V was cut by 7 bases and J by 1 base, with 16 bases left in between. Looked up from germline, CDR1 is SGHTA and CDR2 is FQGNSA. The CDR3 is 15 residues long. CDR3 in DNA: TGTGCCAGCAACACCCAGTCCAGGGCGAACACTGAAGCTTTCTTT. Amino acids: CASNTQSRANTEAFF.

J is TRBJ1-5 and V is TRBV11-2; D is perhaps TRBD1 (5 bases). Germline V CDR1 and CDR2: SGHAT, FQNNGV. CDR3 size: 13 residues. The V end was cut by 0 bases, the J end by 7 bases, with 7 bases between. The CDR3: CASSLDQGQPQHF. The CDR3, as DNA: TGTGCCAGCAGCTTAGATCAGGGACAGCCCCAGCATTTT. The whole variable domain, filled in from reference TRBV11-2 and TRBJ1-5, reads EAGVAQSPRYKIIEKRQSVAFWCNPISGHATLYWYQQILGQGPKLLIQFQNNGVVDDSQLPKDRFSAERLKGVDSTLKIQPAKLEDSAVYLCASSLDQGQPQHFGDGTRLSIL.

The CDR3 loop is CASTDLSGSSNNEQFF. Written as DNA, the CDR3 is TGTGCCAGCACCGACCTTAGCGGGAGTTCGAATAATGAGCAGTTCTTC. This chain connects TRBV21-1 to TRBJ2-1; no DNA check was done on the table's D call, TRBD2. TRBV21-1 counts as a pseudogene. This CDR3 is 16 amino acids long.

This chain connects TRBV7-9 to TRBJ1-4, with TRBD1 identical over 8 bases. This CDR3 is 15 amino acids long. CDR1 is SEHNR and CDR2 is FQNEAQ in the germline V gene (reference sequence). V trimming: 4 bases; J trimming: 3 bases; junction bases outside the gene matches: 4. CDR3 amino acids: CASSSLTGANEKLFF. The CDR3 DNA follows: TGTGCCAGCAGCTCGTTGACAGGGGCTAATGAAAAACTGTTTTTT.

This clone was found a few times. The chain has TRBV6-5 and TRBJ1-2; no definite D call. Trimming cost V 0 bases and J 4 bases, with 6 bases left between them. This CDR3 has 13 amino acids. Germline assignment: CDR1 MNHEY and CDR2 SVGAGI. The CDR3 loop reads CASSYSNSYGYTF. The DNA of the CDR3 is TGTGCCAGCAGTTACTCGAACAGCTATGGCTACACCTTC.

The chain joins TRBV27 to TRBJ1-6, with 8 bases identical to TRBD1. This CDR3 is 15 amino acids long. Germline V gives CDR1 MNHEY, CDR2 SMNVEV (reference sequence). Trimming took 7 bases from V and 7 from J; bases not matched to a gene: 9. The DNA of the CDR3 is TGTGCCAGCACCCCACAGGGGGTCCTAAATTCACCCCTCCACTTT. Its translation: CASTPQGVLNSPLHF.

The rearrangement links TRBV19 to TRBJ1-4; D not resolved. V dropped 8 bases and J dropped 7 bases, with 14 bases sitting between them. The CDR3 runs 13 residues. Looked up from germline, CDR1 is LNHDA and CDR2 is SQIVND (reference sequence). DNA of the CDR3: TGTGCCAGTCGGGTGCCGGCTGGTGAAAAACTGTTTTTT. Protein product: CASRVPAGEKLFF.

The CDR3 DNA follows: TGTGCCAGCAGTTCCACGCCGGGACTAGGAGAATACGAGCAGTACTTC. Translating it yields CASSSTPGLGEYEQYF. The chain joins TRBV27 to TRBJ2-7; the match to TRBD2 covers 8 bases. Germline CDR1 reads MNHEY; CDR2 reads SMNVEV (reference sequence). The CDR3 runs to 16 residues. With V trimmed by 4 bases and J by 4 bases, 12 bases remained unmatched.

V usage is TRBV6-6 and J usage is TRBJ1-5; 11 positions agree with TRBD1. CDR3 length: 20 amino acids. The ends lost 6 bases at V and 7 bases at J; junction bases unmatched: 23. CDR1 is MNHNY, CDR2 SVGAGI, per germline (reference sequence). CDR3 sequence reads: CASSLLRPLRDRGSAQPQHF. The CDR3 DNA sequence: TGTGCCAGCAGCCTTCTACGACCCCTCCGGGACAGGGGGTCTGCGCAGCCCCAGCATTTT.

This clone appeared a few times. CDR3 bases: TGTGCCAGCAGTGGGGGGAGGAGCGGGAGGTCATGGGTTAATGAGCAGTTCTTC. Translated: CASSGGRSGRSWVNEQFF. The gene calls are TRBV6-1 and TRBJ2-1, with TRBD2 matching 9 bases. Looked up from germline, CDR1 is MNHNS and CDR2 is SASEGT. The CDR3 has 18 residues. V lost 4 bases, J lost 7 bases, and 17 bases stayed unmatched.

The chain carries TRBV10-3 and TRBJ1-1, with D perhaps matching TRBD1 (5 bases). This CDR3 is built from 14 residues. Trimming cost V 2 bases and J 1 base, with 8 bases left between them. Germline V gene data show CDR1 as ENHRY and CDR2 as SYGVKD. CDR3 sequence reads: CAISEQGSNTEAFF. The CDR3 bases are TGTGCCATCAGTGAGCAGGGATCGAACACTGAAGCTTTCTTT.

This clone was observed a handful of times. This chain connects TRBV5-6 to TRBJ1-1, with TRBD1 matching over 7 bases. The CDR3 length is 13 residues. The germline gives CDR1 SGHDT, CDR2 YYEEEE. Trimming took 0 bases from V and 6 from J; bases not matched to a gene: 2. In nucleotides, the CDR3 is TGTGCCAGCAGCTTGGTACAGGGGCCTGAAGCTTTCTTT. It is translated as CASSLVQGPEAFF. Full variable domain (missing parts from reference TRBV5-6 and TRBJ1-1): DAGVTQSPTHLIKTRGQQVTLRCSPKSGHDTVSWYQQALGQGPQFIFQYYEEEERQRGNFPDRFSGHQFPNYSSELNVNALLLGDSALYLCASSLVQGPEAFFGQGTRLTVV.

This clone is a singleton in its sample. The chain uses TRBV6-5 and TRBJ1-5; D possibly corresponds to TRBD1 (5 bases). V gave up 6 bases and J gave up 4 bases, with 13 bases separating them. The CDR3 runs 14 residues. The germline CDR1 and CDR2 sequences are MNHEY and SVGAGI. CDR3 nucleotides: TGTGCCAGCAGCCTCCGACAGACTAATCAGCCCCAGCATTTT. Its protein is CASSLRQTNQPQHF.

The V gene is TRBV27, the J gene TRBJ2-1; D is undetermined. The CDR3 covers 13 residues. Deletions cut 4 bases from V and 2 bases from J, with 6 bases between. Germline V CDR1 and CDR2: MNHEY, SMNVEV (reference sequence). The CDR3 loop reads CASSSSPYNEQFF. The CDR3 coding sequence is TGTGCCAGCAGTTCCAGTCCCTACAATGAGCAGTTCTTC.

This sequence joins TRBV27 and TRBJ2-7; perhaps TRBD2 as D (5 bases). CDR3 size: 15 residues. Trimming stripped 7 bases from V and 2 bases from J, with 18 bases between. Germline CDR1 and CDR2: MNHEY and SMNVEV (reference sequence). Here the CDR3 reads CASKTPSGSPYEQYF. The CDR3 DNA reads as TGTGCCAGCAAAACCCCCTCTGGGAGCCCCTACGAGCAGTACTTC.